A single TCR beta chain is shown here with its context. Its antigen is still unknown. TCRB transcripts that were expressed got sequenced, as all of the isolated RNA had been reverse transcribed. Clones were read by immunoSEQ multiplex PCR, and TCRdb kept only the in-frame ones, dropping some. This table holds approximately 100,000 clones, about two fifths found once. Sorting based on CD45RO/CCR7/CD25/CD127/CD95/CD27 separated CD4+ naive, central memory, regulatory and stem cell-like memory cells. This sample is part of a study of beta chain features in type 1 diabetes. Findings and caveats of the study: Insertion counts at VDJ junctions were lower in type 1 diabetes patients, who also showed more deletions there. Amplification by PCR could prefer shorter templates, with the same effect in patients and controls.

Germline CDR1 and CDR2: SGHRS and YFSETQ. The junction had 4 bases not matched to a gene; V was cut back by 4 bases and J by 7 bases. This CDR3 is 13 amino acids long. V usage is TRBV5-1 and J usage is TRBJ1-4; 7 bases are a match to TRBD1. Sample: stem cell memory CD4+ T cells from blood. The source of this sequence is a woman under 30 in good health. The CDR3 region is CASSQEGAEKLFF. The CDR3 coding sequence is TGCGCCAGCAGCCAGGAGGGGGCTGAAAAACTGTTTTTT.